Presented here are 14 T cell receptor beta chains from one specimen sequenced in a study of T cells in Graves' hyperthyroidism and ophthalmopathy. RNA transcripts gave rise to amplified TCR beta CDR3 regions. An initial round of RT-PCR targeting the TCR CDR3 relied on the HTBI primer set. TCRdb re-derived calls from the multiplex PCR reads in MiXCR, one entry per CDR3 protein. Found here are 600,000 to 800,000 distinct CDR3 sequences, about a third of them singletons; the top ten hold around 31%. The sequencing input was blood. The receptors were sampled from a woman aged 40 to 50 with Graves' hyperthyroidism.

The sample holds many counts of this clonotype. The CDR3 DNA sequence: TGTGCCAGCAGTGAAGGGGGCAGCACCTATGGCTACACCTTC. Its translation is CASSEGGSTYGYTF. The rearrangement joins TRBV6-6 to TRBJ1-2; TRBD1 agrees at 7 bases. The germline V gene has CDR1 MNHNY and CDR2 SVGAGI (reference sequence). The CDR3 contains 14 residues. The trim removed 5 bases at V and 4 bases at J, leaving 7 bases unmatched.

This clonotype appeared many times. The chain is built from TRBV10-3 and TRBJ2-5, with 10 bases identical to TRBD2. V shed 3 bases, J shed 1 base, and the junction held 5 bases outside the gene matches. CDR1 and CDR2 (germline): ENHRY, SYGVKD. The CDR3 sequence is 16 residues long. CDR3 loop: CAISDGGLASQETQYF. In DNA, the CDR3 is TGTGCCATCAGTGATGGGGGACTAGCGAGCCAAGAGACCCAGTACTTC.

The V gene is TRBV19, the J gene TRBJ2-7; 8 positions match TRBD2. The CDR3 has 17 amino acids. With V trimmed by 4 bases and J by 0 bases, 11 bases remained unmatched. From germline, CDR1 is LNHDA and CDR2 SQIVND (reference sequence). Here the CDR3 reads CASSSSLAAGASYEQYF. The CDR3 nucleotides are TGTGCCAGTAGTAGCTCTTTAGCAGCGGGGGCCTCCTACGAGCAGTACTTC.

This clonotype showed up just a few times. The chain joins TRBV25-1 to TRBJ2-7; TRBD1 agrees at 7 bases. The CDR3 covers 14 residues. CDR1 and CDR2 (germline): MGHDK, SYGVNS. V was clipped by 1 base and J by 2 bases; unmatched bases: 2. For the CDR3, the DNA is TGTGCCAGCAGTGAATGGGACAGACCCTACGAGCAGTACTTC. Translating gives CASSEWDRPYEQYF.

This clonotype was counted many times. This chain connects TRBV9 to TRBJ2-2; D not certain. V lost 3 bases, J lost 7 bases, and 13 bases lay in between. The CDR3 is 14 residues long. Germline-derived CDR1 and CDR2 are SGDLS and YYNGEE. As DNA, the CDR3 is TGTGCCAGCAGCGGACCGCTCGTAGGCGGGGAGCTGTTTTTT. Translated, it gives CASSGPLVGGELFF.

The chain carries TRBV24-1 and TRBJ2-7; TRBD2 agrees at 9 bases. The germline V gene has CDR1 KGHDR and CDR2 SFDVKD. Unmatched junction bases numbered 4, after V lost 9 bases and J lost 5 bases. The CDR3 contains 12 residues. The CDR3 sequence is CATEGTSNEQYF. Written as DNA, the CDR3 is TGTGCCACCGAGGGGACTAGCAACGAGCAGTACTTC.

V is TRBV5-8 and J is TRBJ1-1, with TRBD1 matching 7 bases. With 4 bases clipped from V and 4 bases from J, the junction kept 16 bases outside the gene matches. Looked up from germline, CDR1 is SGHTS and CDR2 is YDEGEE. This CDR3 is 17 amino acids long. CDR3 loop: CASSVGQALPKSTEAFF. CDR3 in DNA: TGTGCCAGCAGCGTAGGACAGGCCCTACCTAAGAGCACTGAAGCTTTCTTT.

J is TRBJ1-1 and V is TRBV7-9; D is possibly TRBD1 (6 bases). Germline values: CDR1 SEHNR, CDR2 FQNEAQ (reference sequence). V gave up 5 bases and J gave up 1 base, with 11 bases separating them. The CDR3 extends over 14 amino acids. The chain's CDR3 is CASSQGQWNTEAFF. CDR3 nucleotides: TGTGCCAGCAGCCAGGGACAATGGAACACTGAAGCTTTCTTT.

This clonotype came up many times. This rearrangement joins TRBV7-9 to TRBJ1-5; the D gene is possibly TRBD1 (6 bases). The germline V and J ends were trimmed by 2 bases and 5 bases, with 19 bases remaining between them. The germline CDR1 and CDR2 sequences are SEHNR and FQNEAQ (reference sequence). CDR3 length: 17 residues. The CDR3 region is CASSLSPGEVRDQPQHF. CDR3 bases: TGTGCCAGCAGCTTAAGTCCAGGGGAGGTTCGGGATCAGCCCCAGCATTTT.

The V gene is TRBV9, the J gene TRBJ1-3; D unresolved. This CDR3 region has 16 residues. Trimming cost V 6 bases and J 0 bases, with 16 bases left between them. Germline-derived CDR1 and CDR2 are SGDLS and YYNGEE. CDR3 nucleotide sequence: TGTGCCAGCACCCGAGATGACATCTCCTCTGGAAACACCATATATTTT. This sequence encodes CASTRDDISSGNTIYF.

The J gene is TRBJ2-3, the V gene TRBV7-8; a weak D match, TRBD2 (5 bases). The CDR3 contains 15 residues. Between the trimmed V and J ends, which lost 5 bases and 4 bases, there was a span of 16 bases. The germline gives CDR1 SGHVS, CDR2 FQNEAQ. This chain's CDR3 is CASSEGGVLADTQYF. The CDR3 DNA follows: TGTGCCAGCAGCGAGGGTGGGGTTTTGGCAGATACGCAGTATTTT.

The chain uses TRBV12-3 or TRBV12-4 and TRBJ1-1; the match to TRBD1 covers 9 bases. Trimming cost V 5 bases and J 6 bases; bases outside gene matches: 7. There are 14 residues in the CDR3. CDR3 amino acids: CASSLRDREAEAFF. In DNA form, the CDR3 reads TGTGCCAGCAGTCTCCGGGACAGGGAGGCTGAAGCTTTCTTT.

The J gene is TRBJ2-7, the V gene TRBV19; no firm D call. CDR3 size: 14 residues. The germline V gene has CDR1 LNHDA and CDR2 SQIVND (reference sequence). V lost 6 bases to trimming and J lost 3 bases, with 15 bases between them. The CDR3 bases are TGTGCCAGTAGCCTCCGGTCGGTGAGCTACGAGCAGTACTTC. It specifies CASSLRSVSYEQYF.

The V gene is TRBV7-2, the J gene TRBJ2-5, with D possibly TRBD2 on 6 matching bases. The germline gives CDR1 SGHTA, CDR2 FQGNSA. The V and J ends lost 3 bases and 4 bases respectively, with 15 bases between them. This CDR3 is built from 15 residues. The CDR3 sequence: CASSLGWGGGETQYF. The CDR3 DNA reads TGTGCCAGCAGCTTGGGGTGGGGAGGAGGAGAGACCCAGTACTTC.